This entry features one TCR beta chain sequence. Its antigen is currently unknown. The source of the sample is a study of response to subunit inactivated influenza vaccine. General study findings and limits: New T cells are recruited in small numbers by each seasonal influenza vaccination, according to the authors' suggestion.

MiXCR was run by TCRdb on the RT-PCR reads, yielding one entry per CDR3 protein. Here the sample spans a few hundred thousand distinct CDR3 sequences, 9% to 15% being singletons. The CDR3 has 14 amino acids. Germline V gene lookup returns CDR1 SGHTA and CDR2 FQGNSA. V shed 1 base and J shed 3 bases, with 10 bases lying between them. The input for sequencing was non-naive T cells sorted from PBMCs, taken 14 to 15 days before vaccination. This receptor was obtained from a man aged 45 to 65 who received an inactivated influenza vaccine. The chain carries TRBV7-2 and TRBJ2-7; D gene uncertain. The CDR3 nucleotides are TGTGCCAGCAGCTTAGTGGCACGAGACTACGAGCAGTACTTC. It codes for CASSLVARDYEQYF.